Listed below are T cell receptor beta chains from one sample, sequenced in a study of beta chain features in type 1 diabetes. Method: immunoSEQ multiplex PCR; TCRdb's copy keeps in-frame clones and lacks some. The repertoire has nearly 700,000 clones, 13% of them found once; the top ten carry 0.022%. Material: naive CD4+ T cells from blood. Receptors were obtained from a man younger than 30 with type 1 diabetes. Both conserved end residues are part of each CDR3. The D gene is left open where the match is weak. Clone size is given for some rows only: seen once, a few or many times, or a class if the clone is expanded.

>-|TRBV30|TRBJ1-2|-
TGTGCCTGGACCCCCGGGGGGTTGTGGGGCTACACCTTC
CAWTPGGLWGYTF
>-|TRBV18|TRBJ2-5|few
TGTGCCAGCTCACCGTACGAAGGGGATTGGGAGACCCAGTACTTC
CASSPYEGDWETQYF
>-|TRBV28|TRBJ2-1|-
TGTGCCAGCAGCCAGGGACCACTGCCACGTGAGCAGTTCTTC
CASSQGPLPREQFF
>TRBD2|TRBV29-1|TRBJ2-2|few
TGCAGCGTCGTAATAGCGGGGGTGAACACCGGGGAGCTGTTTTTT
CSVVIAGVNTGELFF
>-|TRBV9|TRBJ1-2|-
TGTGCCAGCAGCGTATCTGGTTATGGCTACACCTTC
CASSVSGYGYTF
>-|TRBV6-1|TRBJ2-3|-
TGTGCCAGCAGTGAAGCGGGATCAGATACGCAGTATTTT
CASSEAGSDTQYF
>-|TRBV18|TRBJ1-2|-
TGTGCCAGCTCACCATCGAGGGGAGGGCTAACCTTCTATGGCTACACCTTC
CASSPSRGGLTFYGYTF
>-|TRBV10-3|TRBJ2-2|-
TGTGCCATCAGTGTGGGTACTAGCTCGAACACCGGGGAGCTGTTTTTT
CAISVGTSSNTGELFF
>-|TRBV25-1|TRBJ1-2|-
TGTGCCAGCAGTGTACAGAATTCCTATGGCTACACCTTC
CASSVQNSYGYTF
>TRBD2|TRBV6-5|TRBJ2-3|few
TGTGCCAGCCGTACTGGGCTAGCGGGGGGGCATACGCAGTATTTT
CASRTGLAGGHTQYF
>TRBD2|TRBV30|TRBJ2-1|-
TGTGCCTGGAGTCCAGGGAGGGTATACAATGAGCAGTTCTTC
CAWSPGRVYNEQFF
>-|TRBV13|TRBJ2-2|-
TGTGCCAGCAGCCTAAGACTATCCGGGACCGGGGAGCTGTTTTTT
CASSLRLSGTGELFF
>-|TRBV18|TRBJ1-1|-
TGTGCCAGCTCACCAGTTTTGAACACTGAAGCTTTCTTT
CASSPVLNTEAFF
>TRBD1|TRBV7-9|TRBJ1-5|few
TGTGCCAGCAGCACTAACAGGGGACAAGATCAGCCCCAGCATTTT
CASSTNRGQDQPQHF
>-|TRBV30|TRBJ2-5|-
TGTGCCTGGAGCAGGTACCAAGAGACCCAGTACTTC
CAWSRYQETQYF
>TRBD1|TRBV6-1|TRBJ1-2|few
TGTGCCAGCATCCCGGGGGACAGGGCCTATGGCTACACCTTC
CASIPGDRAYGYTF
>TRBD1|TRBV7-9|TRBJ1-1|few
TGTGCCAGCAGCTGGGACAGGGGAGAAGCTTTCTTT
CASSWDRGEAFF
>-|TRBV6-4|TRBJ1-6|-
TGTGCCAGCAGTGTTTATGGGGTAAATTCACCCCTCCACTTT
CASSVYGVNSPLHF
>TRBD2|TRBV28|TRBJ2-1|-
TGTGCCAGCAGTCTCGGGGGGTACAATGAGCAGTTCTTC
CASSLGGYNEQFF
>TRBD2|TRBV5-4|TRBJ2-2|-
TGTGCCAGCAGCCGGGCGGGGGACGGGATCACCGGGGAGCTGTTTTTT
CASSRAGDGITGELFF
>-|TRBV7-9|TRBJ2-6|-
TGTGCCAGCAGCTCTCGACAGAGGGGGGCCAACGTCCTGACTTTC
CASSSRQRGANVLTF
>-|TRBV10-1|TRBJ1-4|few
TGCGCCAGCAGTGACGGGATGGGAGAAAAACTGTTTTTT
CASSDGMGEKLFF
>TRBD2|TRBV10-3|TRBJ2-1|-
TGTGCCACCCGGACTAGCGGGGGGGAAGACAATGAGCAGTTCTTC
CATRTSGGEDNEQFF
>-|TRBV27|TRBJ2-3|-
TGTGCCAGCACCCCAGCCGGGCCCGCAGATACGCAGTATTTT
CASTPAGPADTQYF